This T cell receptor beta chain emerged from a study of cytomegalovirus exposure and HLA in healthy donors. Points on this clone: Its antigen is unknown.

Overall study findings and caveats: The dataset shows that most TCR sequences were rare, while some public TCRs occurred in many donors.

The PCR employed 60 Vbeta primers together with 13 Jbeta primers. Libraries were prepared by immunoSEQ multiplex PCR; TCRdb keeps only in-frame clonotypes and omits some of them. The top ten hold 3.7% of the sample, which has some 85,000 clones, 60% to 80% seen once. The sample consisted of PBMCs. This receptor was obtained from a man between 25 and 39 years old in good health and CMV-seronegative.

CDR3: CASSPQVLNTEAFF. Here the CDR3 DNA reads TGTGCCAGCAGCCCACAGGTTTTGAACACTGAAGCTTTCTTT. V gene TRBV7-2 combines with J gene TRBJ1-1, with D tentatively TRBD1 (5 bases). V lost 5 bases and J 0 bases, leaving 10 bases between the germline ends. CDR1 and CDR2 from the germline V gene are SGHTA and FQGNSA. The CDR3 is 14 residues long.